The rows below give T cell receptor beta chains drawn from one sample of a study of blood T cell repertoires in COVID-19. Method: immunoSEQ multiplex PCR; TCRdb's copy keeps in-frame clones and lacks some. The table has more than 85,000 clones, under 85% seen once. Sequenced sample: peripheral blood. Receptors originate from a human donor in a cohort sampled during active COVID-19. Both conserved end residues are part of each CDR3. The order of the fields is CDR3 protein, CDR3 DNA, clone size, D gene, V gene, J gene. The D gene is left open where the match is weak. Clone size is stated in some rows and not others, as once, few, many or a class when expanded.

cdr3_aa: CASSLSHQGAGIRQFF; cdr3_nt: TGTGCCAGCAGCTTATCCCACCAGGGGGCCGGGATTAGGCAGTTCTTC; clone_size: -; d_call: TRBD1; v_call: TRBV7-2; j_call: TRBJ2-1
cdr3_aa: CASSSDRGSNYGYTF; cdr3_nt: TGTGCCAGCAGTTCCGACAGGGGGAGCAACTATGGCTACACCTTC; clone_size: -; d_call: TRBD1; v_call: TRBV28; j_call: TRBJ1-2
cdr3_aa: CASSRGQDTEAFF; cdr3_nt: TGCGCCAGCAGCAGAGGACAGGACACTGAAGCTTTCTTT; clone_size: -; d_call: TRBD1; v_call: TRBV5-1; j_call: TRBJ1-1
cdr3_aa: CTSSPPGSGNTIYF; cdr3_nt: TGCACCAGCAGCCCCCCAGGATCTGGAAACACCATATATTTT; clone_size: -; d_call: -; v_call: TRBV1; j_call: TRBJ1-3
cdr3_aa: CSVGVTGAGANVLTF; cdr3_nt: TGCAGCGTTGGGGTGACAGGGGCTGGGGCCAACGTCCTGACTTTC; clone_size: -; d_call: TRBD1; v_call: TRBV29-1; j_call: TRBJ2-6
cdr3_aa: CASRGGIQETQYF; cdr3_nt: TGTGCCAGCAGGGGGGGAATCCAAGAGACCCAGTACTTC; clone_size: -; d_call: -; v_call: TRBV9; j_call: TRBJ2-5
cdr3_aa: CVEGERNTGELFF; cdr3_nt: TGTGTGGAGGGAGAGAGAAACACCGGGGAGCTGTTTTTT; clone_size: -; d_call: -; v_call: TRBV30; j_call: TRBJ2-2
cdr3_aa: CASSLRLPRSSYEQYF; cdr3_nt: TGTGCCAGCAGCCTCCGACTACCCAGGAGCTCCTACGAGCAGTACTTC; clone_size: -; d_call: -; v_call: TRBV3-1/TRBV3-2; j_call: TRBJ2-7
cdr3_aa: CASSYRTAEQYF; cdr3_nt: TGTGCCAGCAGTTATAGGACAGCCGAGCAGTACTTC; clone_size: -; d_call: -; v_call: TRBV12-3/TRBV12-4; j_call: TRBJ2-7
cdr3_aa: CASSSTGGGYTF; cdr3_nt: TGTGCCAGCAGTTCAACCGGGGGGGGCTACACCTTC; clone_size: few; d_call: -; v_call: TRBV12-3/TRBV12-4; j_call: TRBJ1-2
cdr3_aa: CASSSPGRALNEQFF; cdr3_nt: TGTGCCAGCAGTTCCCCCGGGAGGGCGCTAAATGAGCAGTTCTTC; clone_size: -; d_call: TRBD2; v_call: TRBV6-2/TRBV6-3; j_call: TRBJ2-1
cdr3_aa: CASSLVRERMNTEAFF; cdr3_nt: TGTGCCAGCAGCTTAGTCCGGGAAAGAATGAACACTGAAGCTTTCTTT; clone_size: -; d_call: -; v_call: TRBV7-2; j_call: TRBJ1-1
cdr3_aa: CASSLGRNQPQHF; cdr3_nt: TGTGCCAGCAGCTTGGGGCGAAATCAGCCCCAGCATTTT; clone_size: few; d_call: -; v_call: TRBV7-3; j_call: TRBJ1-5
cdr3_aa: CSVGQGADIQYF; cdr3_nt: TGCAGCGTTGGACAGGGGGCGGACATTCAGTACTTC; clone_size: -; d_call: TRBD1; v_call: TRBV29-1; j_call: TRBJ2-4
cdr3_aa: CASSQGTGPSYGYTF; cdr3_nt: TGTGCCAGCAGCCAAGGTACAGGGCCCAGCTATGGCTACACCTTC; clone_size: -; d_call: -; v_call: TRBV4-2; j_call: TRBJ1-2
cdr3_aa: CASSKDRAAFF; cdr3_nt: TGTGCCAGCAGTAAAGACAGGGCCGCTTTCTTT; clone_size: -; d_call: TRBD1; v_call: TRBV28; j_call: TRBJ1-1
cdr3_aa: CASSPTDHQETQYF; cdr3_nt: TGTGCCAGCAGCCCGACAGACCACCAAGAGACCCAGTACTTC; clone_size: -; d_call: -; v_call: TRBV9; j_call: TRBJ2-5
cdr3_aa: CASTVDRVVYGYTF; cdr3_nt: TGTGCCAGCACCGTGGACAGGGTGGTCTATGGCTACACCTTC; clone_size: -; d_call: TRBD1; v_call: TRBV7-9; j_call: TRBJ1-2
cdr3_aa: CASSPPTGSGQPQHF; cdr3_nt: TGTGCCAGCAGTCCGCCGACAGGGTCGGGTCAGCCCCAGCATTTT; clone_size: -; d_call: TRBD1; v_call: TRBV28; j_call: TRBJ1-5
cdr3_aa: CASSGPGQGSYNEQFF; cdr3_nt: TGTGCCAGCAGTGGGCCGGGACAGGGGTCCTACAATGAGCAGTTCTTC; clone_size: -; d_call: TRBD1; v_call: TRBV6-1; j_call: TRBJ2-1
cdr3_aa: CATSDPAGRSNTGELFF; cdr3_nt: TGTGCCACCAGTGATCCCGCGGGGAGGTCGAACACCGGGGAGCTGTTTTTT; clone_size: -; d_call: -; v_call: TRBV24-1; j_call: TRBJ2-2
cdr3_aa: CATSRDPRQGVETQYF; cdr3_nt: TGTGCCACCAGCAGAGACCCCCGGCAGGGGGTAGAGACCCAGTACTTC; clone_size: -; d_call: TRBD1; v_call: TRBV15; j_call: TRBJ2-5
cdr3_aa: CASSPRGGEGRYEQYF; cdr3_nt: TGTGCCAGCAGCCCAAGGGGCGGGGAGGGCCGCTACGAGCAGTACTTC; clone_size: -; d_call: TRBD2; v_call: TRBV7-2; j_call: TRBJ2-7
cdr3_aa: CASSRDRGRAF; cdr3_nt: TGTGCCAGCAGCCGGGACAGGGGTAGGGCCTTC; clone_size: -; d_call: TRBD1; v_call: TRBV12-3/TRBV12-4; j_call: TRBJ1-2
cdr3_aa: CATSEYGQGNDEQFF; cdr3_nt: TGTGCCACCAGTGAGTATGGACAGGGAAATGATGAGCAGTTCTTC; clone_size: -; d_call: TRBD1; v_call: TRBV24-1; j_call: TRBJ2-1
cdr3_aa: CASSLETSNYGYTF; cdr3_nt: TGTGCCAGCAGCTTAGAGACAAGCAACTATGGCTACACCTTC; clone_size: -; d_call: -; v_call: TRBV7-9; j_call: TRBJ1-2
cdr3_aa: CASGTGHSYGYTF; cdr3_nt: TGTGCCAGTGGGACAGGACACTCCTATGGCTACACCTTC; clone_size: once; d_call: TRBD1; v_call: TRBV19; j_call: TRBJ1-2
cdr3_aa: CASSKAPLFGAGRSTDTQYF; cdr3_nt: TGTGCCAGCAGCAAAGCCCCCCTCTTCGGGGCAGGGAGGAGCACAGATACGCAGTATTTT; clone_size: -; d_call: -; v_call: TRBV21-1; j_call: TRBJ2-3
cdr3_aa: CSASQGTSGRSEQFF; cdr3_nt: TGCAGTGCTAGTCAAGGGACTTCAGGCCGAAGTGAGCAGTTCTTC; clone_size: -; d_call: -; v_call: TRBV20-1; j_call: TRBJ2-1
cdr3_aa: CASTTALNSPLHF; cdr3_nt: TGTGCCAGCACAACAGCACTTAATTCACCCCTCCACTTT; clone_size: few; d_call: -; v_call: TRBV6-5; j_call: TRBJ1-6
cdr3_aa: CASSLGTGVSGANVLTF; cdr3_nt: TGTGCCAGCTCCCTTGGGACTGGGGTCTCTGGGGCCAACGTCCTGACTTTC; clone_size: once; d_call: -; v_call: TRBV18; j_call: TRBJ2-6
cdr3_aa: CASSVDLVVAEQFF; cdr3_nt: TGTGCCAGCAGCGTAGATCTGGTGGTAGCTGAGCAGTTCTTC; clone_size: -; d_call: -; v_call: TRBV9; j_call: TRBJ2-1
cdr3_aa: CASSPRRNTEAFF; cdr3_nt: TGTGCCAGCAGTCCACGGAGGAACACTGAAGCTTTCTTT; clone_size: -; d_call: -; v_call: TRBV27; j_call: TRBJ1-1
cdr3_aa: CASSFGGLLGGRALEQYF; cdr3_nt: TGTGCCAGCAGCTTTGGGGGGCTTTTGGGCGGGAGGGCCTTAGAGCAGTACTTC; clone_size: -; d_call: TRBD2; v_call: TRBV7-2; j_call: TRBJ2-7
cdr3_aa: CAISSTGDYGYTF; cdr3_nt: TGTGCCATCAGCTCCACAGGGGACTATGGCTACACCTTC; clone_size: -; d_call: TRBD1; v_call: TRBV10-3; j_call: TRBJ1-2
cdr3_aa: CATSRVSGFDEKLFF; cdr3_nt: TGTGCCACCAGCAGGGTTAGCGGGTTCGATGAAAAACTGTTTTTT; clone_size: -; d_call: -; v_call: TRBV15; j_call: TRBJ1-4
cdr3_aa: CASSQGPGQGYSPLHF; cdr3_nt: TGCGCCAGCAGCCAGGGTCCGGGACAGGGATATTCACCCCTCCACTTT; clone_size: -; d_call: TRBD1; v_call: TRBV4-3; j_call: TRBJ1-6
cdr3_aa: CASRVPASGRNTGELFF; cdr3_nt: TGTGCCAGCAGGGTCCCGGCTAGCGGGAGGAACACCGGGGAGCTGTTTTTT; clone_size: -; d_call: TRBD2; v_call: TRBV28; j_call: TRBJ2-2
cdr3_aa: CASGSTGSYEQYF; cdr3_nt: TGTGCCAGTGGTTCGACAGGCTCCTACGAGCAGTACTTC; clone_size: -; d_call: -; v_call: TRBV19; j_call: TRBJ2-7
cdr3_aa: CASSRDRGYTDTQYF; cdr3_nt: TGTGCCAGTAGTAGGGACAGGGGATACACAGATACGCAGTATTTT; clone_size: -; d_call: TRBD1; v_call: TRBV19; j_call: TRBJ2-3
cdr3_aa: CASSLGPGYGYTF; cdr3_nt: TGTGCCAGCAGCTTAGGCCCAGGGTATGGCTACACCTTC; clone_size: -; d_call: -; v_call: TRBV7-9; j_call: TRBJ1-2
cdr3_aa: CASSELTGTSGNTIYF; cdr3_nt: TGTGCCAGCAGTGAGTTAACCGGGACTTCTGGAAACACCATATATTTT; clone_size: -; d_call: -; v_call: TRBV6-1; j_call: TRBJ1-3
cdr3_aa: CASSRTPSGSSYNEQFF; cdr3_nt: TGTGCCAGCTCTCGTACCCCTAGCGGGAGCTCCTACAATGAGCAGTTCTTC; clone_size: -; d_call: TRBD2; v_call: TRBV9; j_call: TRBJ2-1
cdr3_aa: CASSADRGHTDTQYF; cdr3_nt: TGTGCCAGTAGTGCGGACAGGGGGCACACAGATACGCAGTATTTT; clone_size: -; d_call: TRBD1; v_call: TRBV19; j_call: TRBJ2-3
cdr3_aa: CASRQGRGQPQHF; cdr3_nt: TGTGCCAGCAGGCAGGGAAGGGGACAGCCCCAGCATTTT; clone_size: -; d_call: -; v_call: TRBV25-1; j_call: TRBJ1-5
cdr3_aa: CASSFGDPAFF; cdr3_nt: TGTGCCAGCAGTTTCGGGGATCCCGCTTTCTTT; clone_size: -; d_call: -; v_call: TRBV12-3/TRBV12-4; j_call: TRBJ1-1
cdr3_aa: CASSQRPGSQAFF; cdr3_nt: TGTGCCAGCAGCCAGAGACCCGGGAGCCAAGCTTTCTTT; clone_size: -; d_call: -; v_call: TRBV14; j_call: TRBJ1-1